The 7 T cell receptor beta chains listed next were all sequenced from one sample in a study of response to subunit inactivated influenza vaccine. TCRdb recomputed calls from the RT-PCR reads with MiXCR, one row per CDR3 protein. The table has under 200,000 distinct CDR3 sequences, about 10% seen once. The sequences come from CD8+ T cells sorted from PBMCs, collected around 25 months after vaccination. The receptor set was obtained from a man between 50 and 75 years old who received an inactivated influenza vaccine.

The sample holds a few counts of this clonotype. The gene calls are TRBV13 and TRBJ2-7, with 11 nucleotides matching TRBD1. Germline V gene data show CDR1 as PRHDT and CDR2 as FYEKMQ (reference sequence). CDR3 length equals 17 residues. V lost 5 bases and J lost 3; bases outside the gene matches: 12. CDR3 bases: TGTGCCAGCAGCGAGGCCAGGACAGGGGGCCCCCACTACGAGCAGTACTTC. Translation: CASSEARTGGPHYEQYF.

This clonotype appeared many times. The rearrangement joins TRBV9 to TRBJ2-1; 8 bases are shared with TRBD2. Germline CDR1 reads SGDLS; CDR2 reads YYNGEE. The V segment lost 5 bases and the J segment 3 bases; nucleotides outside the gene matches: 4. The CDR3 consists of 14 residues. CDR3 DNA: TGTGCCAGCAGTGCAGCGGGAGACTACAATGAGCAGTTCTTC. Its translation: CASSAAGDYNEQFF.

This clonotype came up many times. The rearrangement uses TRBV2 and TRBJ1-2, with TRBD1 as a possible D gene (5 bases). V lost 3 bases and J 3 bases, leaving 11 bases between the germline ends. The CDR3 has 14 residues. Germline V CDR1 and CDR2: SNHLY, FYNNEI. The CDR3 region has the DNA TGTGCCAGCAGTGACCAGACAGACTACTATGGCTACACCTTC. Its protein is CASSDQTDYYGYTF.

This clonotype has at least ten counts. The rearrangement links TRBV7-2 to TRBJ2-7; D possibly corresponds to TRBD2 (5 bases). V gave up 2 bases and J gave up 6 bases, with 14 bases separating them. The CDR3 spans 14 residues. Germline values: CDR1 SGHTA, CDR2 FQGNSA. CDR3 amino acids: CASSLMADYGEQYF. The CDR3 nucleotides are TGTGCCAGCAGCTTAATGGCCGACTACGGCGAGCAGTACTTC.

The chain uses TRBV5-1 and TRBJ2-7; TRBD1 might be the D (6 bases). This CDR3 comprises 15 residues. The ends were cut back, 2 bases at V and 2 bases at J, with 14 bases in the middle. Germline loops: CDR1 SGHRS, CDR2 YFSETQ. CDR3 in amino acids: CASSFGQGLPYEQYF. DNA for the CDR3: TGCGCCAGCAGCTTTGGGCAGGGGCTTCCCTACGAGCAGTACTTC.

The chain couples TRBV6-5 to TRBJ2-7, with unresolved D. V shed 6 bases and J shed 6 bases, with 12 bases lying between them. The CDR3 contains 12 residues. From germline, CDR1 is MNHEY and CDR2 SVGAGI. This CDR3 is CASSSPPFEQYF. CDR3 DNA: TGTGCCAGCAGCTCCCCACCTTTCGAGCAGTACTTC.

The chain has TRBV5-1 and TRBJ2-5, with 7 nucleotides matching TRBD2. Trimming removed 4 bases from V and 5 bases from J; junction bases left unmatched: 17. The CDR3 has 17 residues. The germline gives CDR1 SGHRS, CDR2 YFSETQ. CDR3 in amino acids: CASSPTSGREYPETQYF. The CDR3 region has the DNA TGCGCCAGCAGCCCCACCTCCGGGCGGGAGTATCCGGAGACCCAGTACTTC.